Sequencing of this T cell receptor (beta chain) was carried out in a study of memory CD4+ T cells and cytomegalovirus serostatus. As regards this clone: As yet, its antigen is unknown.

The sort gate was single viable CD3+CD4+CD8-CD45RO+ cells for memory CD4+ T cells. This CDR3 has 13 amino acids. V was trimmed by 5 bases and J by 6 bases, leaving 13 bases between them. Germline V gene lookup returns CDR1 MGHDK and CDR2 SYGVNS. Study findings and constraints: Median bootstrapped AUC for CMV status was about 0.95 originally, less than 0.93 US-trained.

Profiled with immunoSEQ multiplex PCR; TCRdb holds only in-frame clones, not every one. This table has about 92,000 clones, 80% appearing once. The sample taken for sequencing was memory CD4+ T cells from blood. The TCR sequence derives from an adult in good health and CMV-seropositive. This chain uses TRBV25-1 with TRBJ1-1, with D tentatively TRBD1 (6 bases). CDR3 in amino acids: CASSYRAGAEAFF. CDR3 DNA sequence: TGTGCCAGCAGTTACAGGGCCGGCGCTGAAGCTTTCTTT.